The source of this T cell receptor beta chain is a study of blood T cells in healthy people across ages. Study-level points and caveats: Bulk PBMC profiling left naive and antigen-experienced comparisons inconclusive.

The V gene lost 0 bases and the J gene lost 2 bases, with 14 bases spanning the gap. CDR3 size: 16 residues. Germline V gene sequence: CDR1 SGDLS, CDR2 YYNGEE. It was with a sample-barcoded 5' primer and a J-beta primer mix that a second PCR of roughly 6 to 12 cycles was run. Every sample gave at least 2.5 million paired-end reads containing CDR3. From the 5' RACE reads, TCRdb called clonotypes with MiXCR, one entry per CDR3 protein. The sample yields hundreds of thousands of distinct CDR3 sequences, approximately 49% seen once. As regards this clonotype: Antigen: not known.

Donors gave about 9.3 milliliters of peripheral blood apiece. The origin of this receptor is a man aged 25-45 years in good health. The J gene is TRBJ1-1, the V gene TRBV9; D might be TRBD1 (6 bases). The sample comprised blood. CDR3 DNA sequence: TGTGCCAGCAGCGTAGGGCTACAGGGCCTTAACACTGAAGCTTTCTTT. Its protein product is CASSVGLQGLNTEAFF.